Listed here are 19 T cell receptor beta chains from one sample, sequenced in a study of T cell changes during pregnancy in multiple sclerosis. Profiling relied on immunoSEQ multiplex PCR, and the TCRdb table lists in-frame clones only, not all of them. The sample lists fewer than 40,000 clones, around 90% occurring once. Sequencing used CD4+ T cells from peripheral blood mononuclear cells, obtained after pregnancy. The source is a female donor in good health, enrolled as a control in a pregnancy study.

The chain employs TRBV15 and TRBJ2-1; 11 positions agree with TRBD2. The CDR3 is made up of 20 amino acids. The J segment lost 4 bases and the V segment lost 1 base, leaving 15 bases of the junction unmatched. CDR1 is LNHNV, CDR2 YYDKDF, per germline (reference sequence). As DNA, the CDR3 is TGTGCCACCAGCAGAGCGGGCGGGACTAGCGGTCGGCGGGGATACAATGAGCAGTTCTTC. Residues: CATSRAGGTSGRRGYNEQFF.

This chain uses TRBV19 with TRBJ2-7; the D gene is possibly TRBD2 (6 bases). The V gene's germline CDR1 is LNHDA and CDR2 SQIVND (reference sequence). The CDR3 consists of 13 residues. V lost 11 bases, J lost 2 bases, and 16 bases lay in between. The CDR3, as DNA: TGTGCCGCGTGGACGGAGGGCCCCTACGAGCAGTACTTC. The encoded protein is CAAWTEGPYEQYF.

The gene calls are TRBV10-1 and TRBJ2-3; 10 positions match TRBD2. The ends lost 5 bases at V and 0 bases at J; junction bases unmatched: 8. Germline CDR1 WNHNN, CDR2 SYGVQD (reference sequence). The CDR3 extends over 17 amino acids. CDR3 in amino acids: CASSPLAGRSSTDTQYF. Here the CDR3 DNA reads TGCGCCAGCAGTCCACTAGCGGGGCGGTCTAGCACAGATACGCAGTATTTT.

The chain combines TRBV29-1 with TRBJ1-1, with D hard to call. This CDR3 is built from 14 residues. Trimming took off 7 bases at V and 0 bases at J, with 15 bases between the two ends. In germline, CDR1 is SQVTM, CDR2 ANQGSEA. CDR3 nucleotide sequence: TGCAGCGCCTCGATCCAGTCCATGAACACTGAAGCTTTCTTT. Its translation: CSASIQSMNTEAFF.

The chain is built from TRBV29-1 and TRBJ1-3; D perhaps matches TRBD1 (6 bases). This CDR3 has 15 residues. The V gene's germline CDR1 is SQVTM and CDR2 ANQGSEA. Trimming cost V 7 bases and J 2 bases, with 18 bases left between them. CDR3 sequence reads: CSGATGPNPGNTIYF. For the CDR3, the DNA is TGCAGCGGCGCGACAGGACCCAACCCTGGAAACACCATATATTTT.

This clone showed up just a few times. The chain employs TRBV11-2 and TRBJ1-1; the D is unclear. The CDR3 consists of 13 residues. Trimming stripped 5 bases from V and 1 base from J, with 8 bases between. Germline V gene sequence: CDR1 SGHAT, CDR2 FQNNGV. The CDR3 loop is CASSPQKNTEAFF. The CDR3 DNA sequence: TGTGCCAGCAGCCCGCAGAAGAACACTGAAGCTTTCTTT.

The CDR3: CASRSTGNYGGYTF. Here the CDR3 DNA reads TGTGCCAGCAGGTCGACGGGTAACTATGGAGGCTACACCTTC. The V and J genes are TRBV27 and TRBJ1-2; no clear D. The CDR3 is 14 amino acids. Germline CDR1 is MNHEY and CDR2 is SMNVEV (reference sequence). Trimming removed 6 bases at V and 8 bases at J, with 19 bases between.

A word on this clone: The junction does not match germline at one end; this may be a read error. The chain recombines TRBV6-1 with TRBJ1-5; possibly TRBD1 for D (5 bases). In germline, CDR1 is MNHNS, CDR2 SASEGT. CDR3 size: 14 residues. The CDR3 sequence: CASSENGGNQSQHF. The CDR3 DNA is TGTGCCAGCAGTGAAAACGGGGGAAATCAGTCCCAGCATTTT.

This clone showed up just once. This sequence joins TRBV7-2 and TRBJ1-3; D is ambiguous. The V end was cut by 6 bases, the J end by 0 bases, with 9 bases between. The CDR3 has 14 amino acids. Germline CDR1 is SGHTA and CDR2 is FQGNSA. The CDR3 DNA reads TGTGCCAGCAGGACCCCAGGCTCTGGAAACACCATATATTTT. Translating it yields CASRTPGSGNTIYF.

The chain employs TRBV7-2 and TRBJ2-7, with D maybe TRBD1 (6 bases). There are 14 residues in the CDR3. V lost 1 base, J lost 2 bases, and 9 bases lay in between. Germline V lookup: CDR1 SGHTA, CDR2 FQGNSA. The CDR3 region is CASSLEQGAYEQYF. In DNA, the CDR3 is TGTGCCAGCAGCTTAGAACAGGGTGCCTACGAGCAGTACTTC.

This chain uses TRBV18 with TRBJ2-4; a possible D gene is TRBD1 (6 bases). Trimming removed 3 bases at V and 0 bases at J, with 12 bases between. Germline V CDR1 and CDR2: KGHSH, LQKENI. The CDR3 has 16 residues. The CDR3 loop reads CASSPDSRLAKNIQYF. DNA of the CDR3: TGTGCCAGCTCACCGGACAGCCGGTTAGCCAAAAACATTCAGTACTTC.

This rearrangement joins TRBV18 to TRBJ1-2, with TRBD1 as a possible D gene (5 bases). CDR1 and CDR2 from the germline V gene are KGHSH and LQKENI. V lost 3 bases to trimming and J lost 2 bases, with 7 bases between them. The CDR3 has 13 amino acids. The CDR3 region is CASSPDRNYGYTF. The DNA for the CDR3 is TGTGCCAGCTCACCCGACAGAAACTATGGCTACACCTTC.

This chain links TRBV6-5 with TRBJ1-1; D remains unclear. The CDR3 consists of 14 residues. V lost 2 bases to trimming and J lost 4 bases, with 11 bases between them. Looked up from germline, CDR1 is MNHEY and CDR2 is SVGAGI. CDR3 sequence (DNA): TGTGCCAGCAGTTACGGCGGGGTGAGCACTGAAGCTTTCTTT. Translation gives CASSYGGVSTEAFF.

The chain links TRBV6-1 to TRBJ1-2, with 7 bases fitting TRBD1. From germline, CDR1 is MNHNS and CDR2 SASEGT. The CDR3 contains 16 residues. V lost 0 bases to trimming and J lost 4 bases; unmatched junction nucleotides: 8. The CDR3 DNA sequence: TGTGCCAGCAGTGAAGCGACAGGGTGGGTCCTCTATGGCTACACCTTC. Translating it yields CASSEATGWVLYGYTF.

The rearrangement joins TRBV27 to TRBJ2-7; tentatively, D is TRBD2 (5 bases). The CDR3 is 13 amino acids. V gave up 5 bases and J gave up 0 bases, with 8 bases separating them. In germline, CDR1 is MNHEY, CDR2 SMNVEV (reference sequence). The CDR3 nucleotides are TGTGCCAGCAGTCCGGGGAACTCCTACGAGCAGTACTTC. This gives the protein CASSPGNSYEQYF.

CDR3 in DNA: TGTGCCAGCTCACTAGGTGGACAGGGGGTCGGAAACACCATATATTTT. This sequence encodes CASSLGGQGVGNTIYF. V usage is TRBV18 and J usage is TRBJ1-3, with TRBD1 identical over 10 bases. CDR1 and CDR2 from the germline V gene are KGHSH and LQKENI. V trimming: 4 bases; J trimming: 4 bases; junction bases outside the gene matches: 7. There are 16 residues in the CDR3.

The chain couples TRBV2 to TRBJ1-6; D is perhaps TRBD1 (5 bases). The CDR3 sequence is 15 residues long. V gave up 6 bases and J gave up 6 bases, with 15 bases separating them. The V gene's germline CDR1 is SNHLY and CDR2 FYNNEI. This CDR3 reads CASRGTTGGNSPLHF. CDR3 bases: TGTGCCAGCAGAGGGACTACCGGGGGTAATTCACCCCTCCACTTT.

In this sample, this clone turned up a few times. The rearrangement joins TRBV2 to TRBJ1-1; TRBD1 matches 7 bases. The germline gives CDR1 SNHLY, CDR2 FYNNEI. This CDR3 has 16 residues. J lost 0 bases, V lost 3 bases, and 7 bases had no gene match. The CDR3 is CASSERSGGMNTEAFF. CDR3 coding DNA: TGTGCCAGCAGTGAGCGGTCAGGGGGAATGAACACTGAAGCTTTCTTT.

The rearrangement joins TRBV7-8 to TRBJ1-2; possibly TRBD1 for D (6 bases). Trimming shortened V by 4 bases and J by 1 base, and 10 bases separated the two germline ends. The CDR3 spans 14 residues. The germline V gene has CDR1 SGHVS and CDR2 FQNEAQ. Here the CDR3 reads CASSYGQLNYGYTF. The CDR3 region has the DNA TGTGCCAGCAGCTATGGACAGCTTAACTATGGCTACACCTTC.